This TCR beta chain was identified during a study of CD8+CD57+ T cells in acquired aplastic anemia. Study background: The sorted CD4+ and CD8+ cells yielded an average approximately 3 ug of DNA. Study results and caveats: The number of CD8+ CDR3 sequences shared by patients and controls was around 30.

The study profiled TCR beta VDJ and CDR3 using genomic DNA as template. A single record per CDR3 protein comes from TCRdb applying MiXCR to the reads. Here the sample spans hundreds of thousands of distinct CDR3 sequences, around 32% being singletons. Remarks on this clonotype: Its antigen is still unknown. One end of the junction does not line up with germline, which may come from a read error.

This CDR3 is 17 amino acids long. From germline, CDR1 is MNHEY and CDR2 SMNVEV (reference sequence). An expansion of CD8+CD57+ cells by flow cytometry had been shown in patients chosen for sequencing. Patients were therapy-naive when their blood was sampled. Material for sequencing was sorted CD4+, CD8+, or CD8+CD57+ T cells (not recorded which) from PBMCs. The chain links TRBV27 to TRBJ1-1; D possibly corresponds to TRBD1 (6 bases). This TCR derives from a human donor with aplastic anemia. The CDR3 coding sequence is TGTGCCGGCAGCCTTTGGGGCAGGGGAGGAGGACCCACTGAAGCTTTCTTT. Encoded protein: CAGSLWGRGGGPTEAFF.